This is a list of T cell receptor beta chains from one sample in a study of vaccination effects on CD4 cells after COVID-19. Here immunoSEQ multiplex PCR was the method, and the copy in TCRdb shows in-frame clones only, minus some. The data contain tens of thousands of clones, around 79% of them singletons. Their cognate antigens are unknown. The sample consisted of CD4+ T cells from PBMCs cultured with SARS-CoV-2 spike peptides, taken after COVID-19 vaccination. The receptors stem from a human donor who received a COVID-19 vaccine. Each CDR3 is given without its conserved first and last residue. Each record gives: J gene, V gene, D gene, CDR3 protein. A D gene is named only where the DNA matches it firmly.

TRBJ2-2 | TRBV12-5 | TRBD2 | ASGLVLSGSPGLEVFATGELF
TRBJ2-1 | TRBV5-1 | NA | ASSSDLGDEQF
TRBJ1-1 | TRBV4-1 | NA | ASSPRQEVAGNTEAF
TRBJ2-2 | TRBV11-3 | NA | ASSLDQGGTLNTGELF
TRBJ2-3 | TRBV5-8 | TRBD2 | ASSGTSEQSDTQY
TRBJ2-2 | TRBV4-1 | NA | ASSRRLVGNTGELF
TRBJ2-5 | TRBV2 | TRBD1 | ASHSGTGGALRGTQY
TRBJ1-2 | TRBV2 | NA | ASSEPGANYGYT
TRBJ2-1 | TRBV11-3 | TRBD2 | ASSLGVTGAGNEQF
TRBJ1-2 | TRBV11-2 | TRBD1 | ASSLGQVDGYT
TRBJ2-7 | TRBV5-1 | NA | ASSSPTSNEQY
TRBJ2-3 | TRBV7-8 | TRBD2 | ASSFRIPGLAGGETDTQY
TRBJ2-7 | TRBV21-1 | NA | ASSGFRDGDFYEQY
TRBJ2-3 | TRBV5-1 | NA | ASSLQGQETDTQY
TRBJ2-1 | TRBV5-1 | NA | ASSQRAYNEQF
TRBJ1-2 | TRBV7-9 | TRBD1 | ASSDRQGYGYT
TRBJ1-2 | TRBV19 | NA | ASRQTYGYT
TRBJ2-5 | TRBV27 | TRBD2 | ASSFGTSGGRETQY
TRBJ2-7 | TRBV12-5 | NA | ASGLVLGRDYEQY
TRBJ1-2 | TRBV11-2 | NA | ASSLASPGSGSYGYT
TRBJ1-2 | TRBV18 | NA | ASSPPGENYGYT
TRBJ1-1 | TRBV20-1 | NA | SASPHTEAF
TRBJ2-1 | TRBV6-5 | NA | ASSFALAYEQF
TRBJ2-7 | TRBV4-1 | NA | ASSQPLRVGNSYEQY
TRBJ2-5 | TRBV4-2 | TRBD2 | ASSQRGLAGATYQETQY
TRBJ2-7 | TRBV5-4 | NA | ASSLAGIGSSYEQY
TRBJ2-7 | TRBV5-4 | TRBD2 | ASSLNLAGGWNEQY
TRBJ1-1 | TRBV6-5 | TRBD1 | ATTRDRGFTEAF
TRBJ2-7 | TRBV3-1/TRBV3-2 | NA | ASSHVQDDPPAKQY
TRBJ1-1 | TRBV12-2 | NA | ASRLTWRGGNTEAF
TRBJ2-3 | TRBV5-6 | TRBD2 | ASSFYSSGGAGTQY
TRBJ1-1 | TRBV18 | NA | ASSPPVGGLNTEAF
TRBJ2-3 | TRBV24-1 | NA | ATSDFRGDTQY
TRBJ1-1 | TRBV2 | NA | ANTKDRPSTEAF
TRBJ2-7 | TRBV19 | TRBD2 | ASSIYLAGEYEQY
TRBJ2-7 | TRBV10-1 | NA | ASSSGTSSYEQY
TRBJ1-2 | TRBV6-5 | TRBD1 | ASSLAGGGYGYT
TRBJ1-5 | TRBV30 | NA | AWSREDNQPQH
TRBJ1-1 | TRBV14 | TRBD1 | ASSQRTGGRDTEAF
TRBJ2-5 | TRBV19 | NA | ASSRRAKETQY
TRBJ2-2 | TRBV13 | NA | ASSLVGREAGELF
TRBJ2-3 | TRBV11-2 | TRBD1 | ASSLSIWGQSTDTQY
TRBJ1-2 | TRBV18 | TRBD1 | ASSPIQQGTNYGYT
TRBJ2-7 | TRBV2 | TRBD1 | ASSGTGFYEQY
TRBJ1-6 | TRBV18 | NA | ASSPAGNSPLH